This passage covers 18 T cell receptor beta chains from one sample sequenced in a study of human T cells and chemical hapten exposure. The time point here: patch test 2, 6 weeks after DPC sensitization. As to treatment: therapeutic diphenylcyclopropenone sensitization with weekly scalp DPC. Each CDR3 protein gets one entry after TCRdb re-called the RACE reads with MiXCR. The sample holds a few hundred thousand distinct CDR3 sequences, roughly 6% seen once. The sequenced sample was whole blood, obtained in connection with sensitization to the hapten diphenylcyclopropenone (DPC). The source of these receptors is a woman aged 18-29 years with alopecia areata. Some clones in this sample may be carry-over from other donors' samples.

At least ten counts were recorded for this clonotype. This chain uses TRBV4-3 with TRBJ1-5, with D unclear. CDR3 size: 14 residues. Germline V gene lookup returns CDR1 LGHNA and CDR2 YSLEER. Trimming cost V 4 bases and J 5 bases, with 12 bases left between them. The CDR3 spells CASSLTHPDQPQHF. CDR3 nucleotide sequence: TGCGCCAGCAGCCTCACTCACCCTGATCAGCCCCAGCATTTT.

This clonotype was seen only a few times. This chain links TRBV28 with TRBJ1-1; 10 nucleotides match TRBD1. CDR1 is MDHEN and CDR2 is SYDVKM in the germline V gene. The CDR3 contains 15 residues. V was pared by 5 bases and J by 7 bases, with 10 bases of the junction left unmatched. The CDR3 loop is CASSTWDRGGSEAFF. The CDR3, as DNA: TGTGCCAGCAGTACATGGGACAGGGGCGGTAGTGAAGCTTTCTTT.

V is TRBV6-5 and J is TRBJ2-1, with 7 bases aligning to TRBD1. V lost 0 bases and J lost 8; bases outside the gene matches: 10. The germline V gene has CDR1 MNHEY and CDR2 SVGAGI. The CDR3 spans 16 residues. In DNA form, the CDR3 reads TGTGCCAGCAGTTACTCAGGTACAGGGGATGGGGATGAGCAGTTCTTC. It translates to CASSYSGTGDGDEQFF.

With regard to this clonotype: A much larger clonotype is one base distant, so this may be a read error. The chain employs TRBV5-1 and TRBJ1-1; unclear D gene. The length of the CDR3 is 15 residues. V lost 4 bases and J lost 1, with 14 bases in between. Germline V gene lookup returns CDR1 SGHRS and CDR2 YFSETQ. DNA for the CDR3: TGCGCCAGCAGCCGACAACCCGCTCGGAACACTGAAGCTTTCTTT. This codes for CASSRQPARNTEAFF. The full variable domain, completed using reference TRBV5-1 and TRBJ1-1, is KAGVTQTPRYLIKTRGQQVTLSCSPISGHRSVSWYQQTPGQGLQFLFEYFSETQRNKGNFPGRFSGRQFSNSRSEMNVSTLELGDSALYLCASSRQPARNTEAFFGQGTRLTVV.

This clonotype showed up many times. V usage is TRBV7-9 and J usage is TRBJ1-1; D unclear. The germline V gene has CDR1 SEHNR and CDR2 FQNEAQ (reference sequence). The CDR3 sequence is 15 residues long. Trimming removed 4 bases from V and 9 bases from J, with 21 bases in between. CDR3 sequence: CASSSRMVSVEKAFF. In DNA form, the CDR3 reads TGTGCCAGCAGCTCGAGGATGGTCTCGGTGGAGAAAGCTTTCTTT.

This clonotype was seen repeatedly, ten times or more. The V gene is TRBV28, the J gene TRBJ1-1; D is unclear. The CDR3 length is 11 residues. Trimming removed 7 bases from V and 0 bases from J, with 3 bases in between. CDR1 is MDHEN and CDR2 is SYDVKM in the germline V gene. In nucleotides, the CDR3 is TGTGCCAGCATTCTGAACACTGAAGCTTTCTTT. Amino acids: CASILNTEAFF. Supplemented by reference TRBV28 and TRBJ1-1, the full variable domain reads DVKVTQSSRYLVKRTGEKVFLECVQDMDHENMFWYRQDPGLGLRLIYFSYDVKMKEKGDIPEGYSVSREKKERFSLILESASTNQTSMYLCASILNTEAFFGQGTRLTVV.

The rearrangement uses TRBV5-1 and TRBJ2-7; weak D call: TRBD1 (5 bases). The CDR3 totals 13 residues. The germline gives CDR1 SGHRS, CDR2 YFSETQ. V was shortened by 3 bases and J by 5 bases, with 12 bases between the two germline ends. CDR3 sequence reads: CASSWQGADEQYF. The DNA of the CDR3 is TGCGCCAGCAGCTGGCAAGGGGCCGACGAGCAGTACTTC.

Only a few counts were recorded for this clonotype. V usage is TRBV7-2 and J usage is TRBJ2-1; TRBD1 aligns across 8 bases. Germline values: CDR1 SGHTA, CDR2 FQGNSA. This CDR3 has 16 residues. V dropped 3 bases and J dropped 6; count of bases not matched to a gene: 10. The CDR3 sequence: CASSFIRTGLGNEQFF. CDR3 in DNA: TGTGCCAGCAGCTTTATCCGGACAGGGCTTGGCAATGAGCAGTTCTTC.

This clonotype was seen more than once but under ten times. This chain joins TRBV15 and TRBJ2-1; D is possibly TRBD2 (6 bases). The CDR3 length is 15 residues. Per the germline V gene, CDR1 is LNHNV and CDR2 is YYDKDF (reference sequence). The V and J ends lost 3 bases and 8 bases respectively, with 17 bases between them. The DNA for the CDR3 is TGTGCCACCAGCAGCATTTCGACTAGTAGCGATGAGCAGTTCTTC. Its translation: CATSSISTSSDEQFF.

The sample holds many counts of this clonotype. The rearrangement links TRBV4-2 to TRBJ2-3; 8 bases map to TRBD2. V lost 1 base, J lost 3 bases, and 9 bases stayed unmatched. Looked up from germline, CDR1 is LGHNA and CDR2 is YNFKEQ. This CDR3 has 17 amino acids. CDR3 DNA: TGTGCCAGCAGCCAAGCTCCGGGGGGCGGGAGGACAGATACGCAGTATTTT. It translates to CASSQAPGGGRTDTQYF.

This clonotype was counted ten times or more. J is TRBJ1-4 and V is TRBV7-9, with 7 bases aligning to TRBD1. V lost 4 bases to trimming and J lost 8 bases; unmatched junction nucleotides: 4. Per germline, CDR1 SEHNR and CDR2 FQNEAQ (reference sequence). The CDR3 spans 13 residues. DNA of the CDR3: TGTGCCAGCAGCTCGGCGGACAGGGAAAAACTGTTTTTT. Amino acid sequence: CASSSADREKLFF.

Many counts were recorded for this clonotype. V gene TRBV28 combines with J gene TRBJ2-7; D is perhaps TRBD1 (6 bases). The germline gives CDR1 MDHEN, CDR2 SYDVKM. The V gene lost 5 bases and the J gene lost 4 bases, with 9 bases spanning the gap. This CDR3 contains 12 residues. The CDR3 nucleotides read TGTGCCAGCAGTATCCAGGGGTACGAGCAGTACTTC. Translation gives CASSIQGYEQYF.

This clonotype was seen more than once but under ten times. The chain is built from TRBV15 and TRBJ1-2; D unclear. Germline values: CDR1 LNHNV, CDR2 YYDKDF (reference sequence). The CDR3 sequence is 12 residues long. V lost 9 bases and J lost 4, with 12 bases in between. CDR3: CATSRSSYGYTF. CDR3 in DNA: TGTGCCACTTCCCGGTCGAGCTATGGCTACACCTTC. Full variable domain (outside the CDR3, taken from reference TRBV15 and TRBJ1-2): DAMVIQNPRYQVTQFGKPVTLSCSQTLNHNVMYWYQQKSSQAPKLLFHYYDKDFNNEADTPDNFQSRRPNTSFCFLDIRSPGLGDTAMYLCATSRSSYGYTFGSGTRLTVV.

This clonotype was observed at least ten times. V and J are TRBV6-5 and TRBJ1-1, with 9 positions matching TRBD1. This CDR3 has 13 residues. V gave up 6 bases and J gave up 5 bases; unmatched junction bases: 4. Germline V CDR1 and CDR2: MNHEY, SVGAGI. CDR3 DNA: TGTGCCAGCAGCCGTGGACAGGGGACTGAAGCTTTCTTT. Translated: CASSRGQGTEAFF.

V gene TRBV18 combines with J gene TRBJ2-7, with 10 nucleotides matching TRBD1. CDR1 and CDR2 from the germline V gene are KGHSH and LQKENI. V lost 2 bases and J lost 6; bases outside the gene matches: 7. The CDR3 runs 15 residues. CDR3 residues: CASSPIPGTGVEQYF. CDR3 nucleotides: TGTGCCAGCTCACCAATTCCCGGGACAGGGGTCGAGCAGTACTTC.

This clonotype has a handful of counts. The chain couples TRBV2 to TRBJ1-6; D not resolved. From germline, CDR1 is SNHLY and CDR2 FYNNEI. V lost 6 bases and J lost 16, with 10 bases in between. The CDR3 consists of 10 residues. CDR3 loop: CASRLEGLHF. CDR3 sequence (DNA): TGTGCCAGCAGGCTCGAGGGACTCCACTTT.

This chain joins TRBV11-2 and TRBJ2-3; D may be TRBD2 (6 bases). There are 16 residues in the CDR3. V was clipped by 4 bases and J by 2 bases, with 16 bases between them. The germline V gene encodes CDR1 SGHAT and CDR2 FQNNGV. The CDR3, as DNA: TGTGCCAGCAGCTCCGAGGTAGCGGCTACCACAGATACGCAGTATTTT. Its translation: CASSSEVAATTDTQYF.

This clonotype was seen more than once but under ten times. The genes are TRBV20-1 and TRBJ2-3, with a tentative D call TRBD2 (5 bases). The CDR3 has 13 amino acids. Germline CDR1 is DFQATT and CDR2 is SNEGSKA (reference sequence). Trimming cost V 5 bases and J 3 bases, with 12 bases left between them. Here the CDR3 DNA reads TGCAGTGCTTCACGTACGGGGACAGATACGCAGTATTTT. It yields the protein CSASRTGTDTQYF.